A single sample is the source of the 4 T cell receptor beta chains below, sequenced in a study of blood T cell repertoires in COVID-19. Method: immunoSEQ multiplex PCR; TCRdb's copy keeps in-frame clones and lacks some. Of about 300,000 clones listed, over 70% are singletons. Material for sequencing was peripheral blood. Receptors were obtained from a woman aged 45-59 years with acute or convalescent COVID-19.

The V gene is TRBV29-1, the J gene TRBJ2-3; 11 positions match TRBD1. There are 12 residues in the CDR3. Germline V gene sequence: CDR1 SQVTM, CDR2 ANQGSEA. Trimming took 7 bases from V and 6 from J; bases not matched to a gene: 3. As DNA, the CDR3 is TGCAGCGGCGGGACAGGGGGGGATACGCAGTATTTT. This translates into CSGGTGGDTQYF.

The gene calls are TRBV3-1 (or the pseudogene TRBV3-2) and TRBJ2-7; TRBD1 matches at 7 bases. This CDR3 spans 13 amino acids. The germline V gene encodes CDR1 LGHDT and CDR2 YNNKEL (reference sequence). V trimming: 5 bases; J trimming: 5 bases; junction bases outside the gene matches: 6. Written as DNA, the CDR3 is TGTGCCAGCAGCGGACGACAGGGCGACGAGCAGTACTTC. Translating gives CASSGRQGDEQYF.

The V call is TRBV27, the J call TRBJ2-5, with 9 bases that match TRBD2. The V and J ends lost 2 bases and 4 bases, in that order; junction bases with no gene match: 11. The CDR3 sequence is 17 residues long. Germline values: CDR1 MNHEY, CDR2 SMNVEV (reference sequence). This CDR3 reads CASSLTYPSRGGETQYF. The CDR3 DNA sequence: TGTGCCAGCAGTTTAACTTACCCTTCGCGGGGGGGAGAGACCCAGTACTTC.

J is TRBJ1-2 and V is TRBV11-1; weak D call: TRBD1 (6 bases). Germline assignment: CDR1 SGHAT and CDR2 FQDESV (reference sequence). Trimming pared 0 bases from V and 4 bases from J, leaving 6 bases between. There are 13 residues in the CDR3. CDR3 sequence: CASSLATGYGYTF. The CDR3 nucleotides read TGTGCCAGCAGCTTAGCGACAGGCTATGGCTACACCTTC.